These T cell receptor beta chains were read from a single sample in a study of blood T cell repertoires in COVID-19. Some clones are missing from TCRdb's copy, which holds only in-frame ones; the method was immunoSEQ multiplex PCR. The sample lists approximately 300,000 clones, roughly 88% occurring once. Sequences were obtained from peripheral blood. These receptors all come from a woman between 50 and 59 years old with active or convalescent COVID-19. Both conserved end residues are part of each CDR3. Each record gives: J gene, V gene, clone size, D gene, CDR3 protein, CDR3 DNA. The D gene is left open where the match is weak. The size entry is marked missing in some rows and otherwise reads once, few, many or a size class.

J gene: TRBJ2-5; V gene: TRBV2; clone size: NA; D gene: TRBD2; CDR3 protein: CASGVGAGGSGETQYF; CDR3 DNA: TGTGCCAGCGGTGTAGGAGCGGGAGGGAGTGGAGAGACCCAGTACTTC
J gene: TRBJ2-7; V gene: TRBV7-9; clone size: NA; D gene: NA; CDR3 protein: CASSLLAGGEQYF; CDR3 DNA: TGTGCCAGCAGCTTATTGGCGGGTGGGGAGCAGTACTTC
J gene: TRBJ2-2; V gene: TRBV13; clone size: NA; D gene: NA; CDR3 protein: CATLIAPGELFF; CDR3 DNA: TGTGCCACCCTAATAGCACCCGGGGAGCTGTTTTTT
J gene: TRBJ1-2; V gene: TRBV28; clone size: NA; D gene: TRBD1; CDR3 protein: CASSLGQGFRNYGYTF; CDR3 DNA: TGTGCCAGCAGTCTTGGACAGGGATTTCGTAACTATGGCTACACCTTC
J gene: TRBJ1-1; V gene: TRBV5-1; clone size: NA; D gene: NA; CDR3 protein: CASSLGTLGAVAEAFF; CDR3 DNA: TGCGCCAGCAGCTTGGGTACCCTGGGGGCGGTGGCTGAAGCTTTCTTT
J gene: TRBJ1-3; V gene: TRBV5-4; clone size: NA; D gene: NA; CDR3 protein: CASSLASGSGNTIYF; CDR3 DNA: TGTGCCAGCAGCTTGGCCAGTGGCTCTGGAAACACCATATATTTT
J gene: TRBJ2-5; V gene: TRBV7-7; clone size: NA; D gene: NA; CDR3 protein: CASSPGLATETQYF; CDR3 DNA: TGTGCTAGCAGCCCGGGGCTAGCGACAGAGACCCAGTACTTC
J gene: TRBJ1-3; V gene: TRBV11-2; clone size: NA; D gene: NA; CDR3 protein: CASSFAGENTIYF; CDR3 DNA: TGTGCCAGCAGCTTCGCCGGGGAGAACACCATATATTTT
J gene: TRBJ2-1; V gene: TRBV5-8; clone size: NA; D gene: NA; CDR3 protein: CASSLARSGNYNEQFF; CDR3 DNA: TGTGCCAGCAGCTTGGCGCGTTCCGGGAACTACAATGAGCAGTTCTTC
J gene: TRBJ2-5; V gene: TRBV6-6; clone size: NA; D gene: TRBD1; CDR3 protein: CASSSLDRGGETQYF; CDR3 DNA: TGTGCCAGCAGTTCTCTCGACAGGGGAGGAGAGACCCAGTACTTC
J gene: TRBJ1-6; V gene: TRBV13; clone size: NA; D gene: NA; CDR3 protein: CASSLGAGQGSPLHF; CDR3 DNA: TGTGCCAGCAGCTTAGGGGCAGGGCAAGGGTCACCCCTCCACTTT
J gene: TRBJ2-7; V gene: TRBV6-5; clone size: NA; D gene: TRBD1; CDR3 protein: CASSYSSRGPYEQYF; CDR3 DNA: TGTGCCAGCAGTTACTCGAGCAGGGGGCCCTACGAGCAGTACTTC
J gene: TRBJ2-1; V gene: TRBV4-1; clone size: once; D gene: TRBD1; CDR3 protein: CASSQDRGQARGEQFF; CDR3 DNA: TGCGCCAGCAGCCAAGACCGGGGACAGGCCAGGGGAGAGCAGTTCTTC
J gene: TRBJ1-1; V gene: TRBV5-6; clone size: once; D gene: TRBD1; CDR3 protein: CASSAGTGGTEAFF; CDR3 DNA: TGTGCCAGCTCAGCCGGGACAGGGGGCACTGAAGCTTTCTTT
J gene: TRBJ2-1; V gene: TRBV4-1; clone size: NA; D gene: TRBD2; CDR3 protein: CASSLRAGGDEQFF; CDR3 DNA: TGCGCCAGCAGCCTAAGAGCGGGAGGGGATGAGCAGTTCTTC
J gene: TRBJ1-4; V gene: TRBV6-1; clone size: NA; D gene: NA; CDR3 protein: CASREVSANEKLFF; CDR3 DNA: TGTGCCAGCAGAGAAGTGTCAGCTAATGAAAAACTGTTTTTT
J gene: TRBJ2-5; V gene: TRBV15; clone size: NA; D gene: NA; CDR3 protein: CATSRDLEVRGTETQYF; CDR3 DNA: TGTGCCACCAGCAGAGATCTTGAGGTGAGGGGGACAGAGACCCAGTACTTC
J gene: TRBJ1-2; V gene: TRBV10-3; clone size: NA; D gene: TRBD1; CDR3 protein: CAIGDVGTGDNYGYTF; CDR3 DNA: TGTGCCATCGGCGATGTCGGGACAGGTGACAACTATGGCTACACCTTC
J gene: TRBJ2-3; V gene: TRBV19; clone size: NA; D gene: TRBD1; CDR3 protein: CASSPGTGVSGTDTQYF; CDR3 DNA: TGTGCCAGTAGTCCCGGGACAGGGGTATCTGGCACAGATACGCAGTATTTT
J gene: TRBJ1-6; V gene: TRBV2; clone size: NA; D gene: NA; CDR3 protein: CASSVSREINSPLHF; CDR3 DNA: TGTGCCAGCAGTGTCAGCCGGGAGATTAATTCACCCCTCCACTTT
J gene: TRBJ2-5; V gene: TRBV7-3; clone size: NA; D gene: NA; CDR3 protein: CASSYRGSQETQYF; CDR3 DNA: TGTGCCAGCAGCTATCGCGGGTCCCAAGAGACCCAGTACTTC
J gene: TRBJ1-6; V gene: TRBV11-2; clone size: NA; D gene: TRBD1; CDR3 protein: CASSPRTGQPNSPLHF; CDR3 DNA: TGTGCCAGCAGCCCCCGGACGGGACAGCCTAATTCACCCCTCCACTTT
J gene: TRBJ2-5; V gene: TRBV29-1; clone size: once; D gene: TRBD2; CDR3 protein: CSVATGVAGGGETQYF; CDR3 DNA: TGCAGCGTCGCAACTGGGGTAGCGGGAGGAGGAGAGACCCAGTACTTC
J gene: TRBJ2-5; V gene: TRBV27; clone size: once; D gene: TRBD2; CDR3 protein: CASSNPGLSRETQYF; CDR3 DNA: TGTGCCAGCAGTAATCCGGGACTAAGTCGAGAGACCCAGTACTTC
J gene: TRBJ2-5; V gene: TRBV9; clone size: once; D gene: NA; CDR3 protein: CASSVAGSKETQYF; CDR3 DNA: TGTGCCAGCAGCGTAGCAGGTTCGAAAGAGACCCAGTACTTC
J gene: TRBJ2-7; V gene: TRBV6-1; clone size: NA; D gene: TRBD2; CDR3 protein: CASSDPLAGDVREQYF; CDR3 DNA: TGTGCCAGCAGTGACCCACTAGCGGGAGACGTCAGGGAGCAGTACTTC
J gene: TRBJ2-7; V gene: TRBV5-4; clone size: NA; D gene: TRBD2; CDR3 protein: CASTAGVVGEQYF; CDR3 DNA: TGTGCCAGCACGGCGGGAGTTGTGGGGGAGCAGTACTTC
J gene: TRBJ2-2; V gene: TRBV9; clone size: NA; D gene: NA; CDR3 protein: CASSPRSLEGELFF; CDR3 DNA: TGTGCCAGCAGCCCCCGGAGTCTCGAGGGGGAGCTGTTTTTT
J gene: TRBJ2-5; V gene: TRBV4-3; clone size: once; D gene: NA; CDR3 protein: CASSQDHGETQYF; CDR3 DNA: TGCGCCAGCAGCCAAGATCACGGGGAGACCCAGTACTTC
J gene: TRBJ1-4; V gene: TRBV28; clone size: NA; D gene: NA; CDR3 protein: CASSSEGALGEKLFF; CDR3 DNA: TGTGCCAGCAGTTCTGAAGGGGCATTAGGGGAAAAACTGTTTTTT
J gene: TRBJ2-2; V gene: TRBV4-2; clone size: NA; D gene: TRBD1; CDR3 protein: CASSQDWIGTDSKDTGELFF; CDR3 DNA: TGTGCCAGCAGCCAAGATTGGATCGGGACAGATAGTAAGGACACCGGGGAGCTGTTTTTT
J gene: TRBJ2-2; V gene: TRBV19; clone size: NA; D gene: TRBD1; CDR3 protein: CASMTGLNTGELFF; CDR3 DNA: TGTGCCAGTATGACAGGGTTGAACACCGGGGAGCTGTTTTTT
J gene: TRBJ1-1; V gene: TRBV15; clone size: NA; D gene: NA; CDR3 protein: CATSRDTGFGAFF; CDR3 DNA: TGTGCCACCAGCAGAGATACAGGGTTCGGGGCTTTCTTT
J gene: TRBJ1-5; V gene: TRBV29-1; clone size: NA; D gene: NA; CDR3 protein: CSVRFAGSNQPQHF; CDR3 DNA: TGCAGCGTTCGTTTTGCAGGAAGCAATCAGCCCCAGCATTTT
J gene: TRBJ2-1; V gene: TRBV28; clone size: few; D gene: TRBD2; CDR3 protein: CASSSTKAGGTYNEQFF; CDR3 DNA: TGTGCCAGCAGTTCCACTAAAGCGGGAGGGACCTACAATGAGCAGTTCTTC
J gene: TRBJ1-3; V gene: TRBV30; clone size: NA; D gene: NA; CDR3 protein: CAWSVAFKSSGNTIYF; CDR3 DNA: TGTGCCTGGAGTGTAGCCTTTAAGAGCTCTGGAAACACCATATATTTT
J gene: TRBJ2-7; V gene: TRBV3-1/TRBV3-2; clone size: NA; D gene: NA; CDR3 protein: CASTLTGCSYEQYF; CDR3 DNA: TGTGCCAGCACATTGACAGGATGCTCCTACGAGCAGTACTTC
J gene: TRBJ1-3; V gene: TRBV7-9; clone size: once; D gene: NA; CDR3 protein: CASSHRGSGNTIYF; CDR3 DNA: TGTGCCAGCAGCCACCGAGGGTCTGGAAACACCATATATTTT
J gene: TRBJ1-5; V gene: TRBV27; clone size: NA; D gene: NA; CDR3 protein: CASSYSGIDQPQHF; CDR3 DNA: TGTGCCAGCAGTTACTCAGGGATAGATCAGCCCCAGCATTTT
J gene: TRBJ1-6; V gene: TRBV30; clone size: NA; D gene: NA; CDR3 protein: CAWSPGHPNSPLHF; CDR3 DNA: TGTGCCTGGAGTCCGGGACACCCGAATTCACCCCTCCACTTT
J gene: TRBJ1-1; V gene: TRBV28; clone size: once; D gene: NA; CDR3 protein: CASRQDYTEAFF; CDR3 DNA: TGTGCCAGCAGACAGGATTACACTGAAGCTTTCTTT
J gene: TRBJ2-2; V gene: TRBV30; clone size: few; D gene: NA; CDR3 protein: CAWSQQGRTGELFF; CDR3 DNA: TGTGCCTGGAGTCAACAGGGCCGGACCGGGGAGCTGTTTTTT
J gene: TRBJ2-5; V gene: TRBV5-4; clone size: NA; D gene: NA; CDR3 protein: CASSFPGGETQYF; CDR3 DNA: TGTGCCAGCAGCTTTCCAGGGGGGGAGACCCAGTACTTC
J gene: TRBJ2-1; V gene: TRBV7-3; clone size: NA; D gene: NA; CDR3 protein: CASSPGVAANYNEQFF; CDR3 DNA: TGTGCCAGCAGCCCCGGGGTAGCGGCAAACTACAATGAGCAGTTCTTC
J gene: TRBJ2-7; V gene: TRBV7-9; clone size: few; D gene: TRBD1; CDR3 protein: CASSTAGTGSYEQYF; CDR3 DNA: TGTGCCAGCAGCACCGCCGGGACAGGATCCTACGAGCAGTACTTC
J gene: TRBJ1-3; V gene: TRBV5-1; clone size: NA; D gene: TRBD1; CDR3 protein: CASSGGTAGNTIYF; CDR3 DNA: TGCGCCAGCAGCGGCGGGACAGCTGGAAACACCATATATTTT
J gene: TRBJ1-2; V gene: TRBV6-8; clone size: NA; D gene: TRBD1; CDR3 protein: CASINRGVYGYTF; CDR3 DNA: TGTGCCAGCATTAACAGGGGTGTCTATGGCTACACCTTC
J gene: TRBJ1-2; V gene: TRBV4-1; clone size: NA; D gene: TRBD1; CDR3 protein: CASSQWTGRGYGYTF; CDR3 DNA: TGCGCCAGCAGCCAGTGGACAGGGCGCGGCTATGGCTACACCTTC
J gene: TRBJ1-6; V gene: TRBV21-1; clone size: NA; D gene: NA; CDR3 protein: CASLPSPLHF; CDR3 DNA: TGTGCCAGCCTCCCGTCACCCCTCCACTTT
J gene: TRBJ2-5; V gene: TRBV7-6; clone size: NA; D gene: NA; CDR3 protein: CASSLSLGLKETQYF; CDR3 DNA: TGTGCCAGCAGCTTAAGCCTGGGACTGAAAGAGACCCAGTACTTC